One and the same sample provided the 3 T cell receptor beta chains below, sequenced in a study of blood T cell repertoires in COVID-19 (dated by TCRdb to 2018 to 2021). Libraries came from the immunoSEQ multiplex PCR assay. Held by TCRdb, this immuneACCESS table contains in-frame sequences only and omits some clones. Under half of the omission traces to an unresolved V gene where checked; the cause of the rest is unknown. The sample records roughly 100,000 clones, 80% to 90% of which are singletons. The ten largest clones represent 11% of the sample. The sequenced sample consisted of peripheral blood. Receptor source: a man older than 75 with acute or convalescent COVID-19.

The gene calls are TRBV7-2 and TRBJ2-1; D call uncertain. The V gene lost 1 base and the J gene lost 3 bases, with 7 bases spanning the gap. The CDR3 loop spans 14 amino acids. Looked up from germline, CDR1 is SGHTA and CDR2 is FQGNSA. CDR3 in DNA: TGTGCCAGCAGCTTAGTAACAATCTACAATGAGCAGTTCTTC. Residues: CASSLVTIYNEQFF.

The chain couples TRBV28 to TRBJ1-4; the D gene is possibly TRBD1 (6 bases). Germline V gives CDR1 MDHEN, CDR2 SYDVKM. V dropped 5 bases and J dropped 8 bases, with 12 bases sitting between them. The CDR3 consists of 13 residues. The CDR3 sequence is CASSTHRVEKLFF. The CDR3 nucleotides are TGTGCCAGCAGTACACACAGGGTGGAAAAACTGTTTTTT.

This chain connects TRBV5-1 to TRBJ1-2, with D perhaps matching TRBD1 (5 bases). Trimming took 0 bases from V and 0 from J, leaving 12 bases between them. Looked up from germline, CDR1 is SGHRS and CDR2 is YFSETQ. This CDR3 is 16 amino acids long. The CDR3 region has the DNA TGCGCCAGCAGCTTGGGGGGACTTCAAGCTAACTATGGCTACACCTTC. Its translation: CASSLGGLQANYGYTF.